This record concerns one T cell receptor (beta chain) sequence. The antigen remains undetermined. The data belong to a study of CD8 T cells in ankylosing spondylitis. Study-level results: A motif in TCR beta, a set of about eight highly homologous variants, appeared characteristic of ankylosing spondylitis blood. The disease-linked clones had a CD8+ phenotype and low blood frequencies. In ankylosing spondylitis patients, matched synovial fluid reportedly showed significant enrichment of disease-linked clones.

Per the germline V gene, CDR1 is SGHAT and CDR2 is FQNNGV. Between the trimmed V and J ends, which lost 2 bases and 0 bases, there was a span of 28 bases. The CDR3 totals 21 residues. TCRdb reanalysed the 5' RACE reads using MiXCR and keeps one entry per CDR3 protein. The table includes about 220,000 distinct CDR3 sequences, around 18% detected once. The chain combines TRBV11-2 with TRBJ1-1; D possibly corresponds to TRBD1 (6 bases). The sample taken for sequencing was blood, either unsorted or a sorted T cell fraction (not recorded which). The source of this sequence is a male donor with ankylosing spondylitis. Here the CDR3 reads CASSLFRGPLQGGYLNTEAFF. DNA of the CDR3: TGTGCCAGCAGCTTATTTCGTGGGCCTCTACAGGGAGGTTACCTGAACACTGAAGCTTTCTTT.